Included here is one T cell receptor (beta chain) sequence, with context. Its antigen is undetermined. This sample is part of a study of human thymus T cells. Overall study results and limits: V and J genes seemed to be used with bias in thymic and blood repertoires.

During surgery, about 0.5-1 mL peripheral blood was drawn from four of eight donors. Blood DNA came from all available leukocytes, not a fixed cell number. Profiled with immunoSEQ multiplex PCR; TCRdb holds only in-frame clones, not every one. The sample lists some 57,000 clones, nearly 95% occurring once. V was pared by 3 bases and J by 2 bases, with 10 bases between. Per germline, CDR1 LGHNA and CDR2 YSLEER. The CDR3 spans 14 residues. The sequencing input was blood. This receptor was obtained from a boy under three years old with a congenital heart defect but otherwise immunologically healthy. V gene TRBV4-3 combines with J gene TRBJ1-2; D unclear. The CDR3 here is CASSQGSRNYGYTF. The CDR3 DNA sequence: TGCGCCAGCAGCCAGGGCAGTAGGAACTATGGCTACACCTTC.